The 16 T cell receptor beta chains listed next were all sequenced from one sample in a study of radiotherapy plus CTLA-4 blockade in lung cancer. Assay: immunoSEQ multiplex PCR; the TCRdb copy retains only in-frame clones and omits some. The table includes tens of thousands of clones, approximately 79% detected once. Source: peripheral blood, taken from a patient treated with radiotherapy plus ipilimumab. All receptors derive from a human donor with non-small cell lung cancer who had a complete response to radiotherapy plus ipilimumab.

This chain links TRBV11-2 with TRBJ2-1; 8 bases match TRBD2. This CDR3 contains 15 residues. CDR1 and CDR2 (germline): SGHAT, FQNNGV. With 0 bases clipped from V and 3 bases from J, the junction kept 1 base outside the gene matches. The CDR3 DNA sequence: TGTGCCAGCAGCTTAGATGGGACTAGCTACAATGAGCAGTTCTTC. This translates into CASSLDGTSYNEQFF.

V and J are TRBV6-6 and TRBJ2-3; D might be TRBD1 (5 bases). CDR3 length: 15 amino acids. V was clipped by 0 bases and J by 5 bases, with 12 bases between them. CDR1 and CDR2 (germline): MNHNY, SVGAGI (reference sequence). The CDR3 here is CASSYSKGIGDTQYF. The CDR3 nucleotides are TGTGCCAGCAGTTACTCGAAGGGGATAGGAGATACGCAGTATTTT.

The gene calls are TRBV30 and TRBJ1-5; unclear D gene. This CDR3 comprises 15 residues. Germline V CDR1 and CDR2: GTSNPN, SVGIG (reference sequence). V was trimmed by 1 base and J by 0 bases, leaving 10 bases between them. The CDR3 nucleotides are TGTGCCTGGAGTGCCGGTCAATATAGCAATCAGCCCCAGCATTTT. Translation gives CAWSAGQYSNQPQHF.

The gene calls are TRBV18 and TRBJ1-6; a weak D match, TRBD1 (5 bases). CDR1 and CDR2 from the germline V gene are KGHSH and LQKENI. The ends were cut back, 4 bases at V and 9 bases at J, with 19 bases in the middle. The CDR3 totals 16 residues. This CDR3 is CASSLSQGEAGSPLHF. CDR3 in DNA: TGTGCCAGCTCACTCAGCCAAGGGGAGGCGGGTTCACCCCTCCACTTT.

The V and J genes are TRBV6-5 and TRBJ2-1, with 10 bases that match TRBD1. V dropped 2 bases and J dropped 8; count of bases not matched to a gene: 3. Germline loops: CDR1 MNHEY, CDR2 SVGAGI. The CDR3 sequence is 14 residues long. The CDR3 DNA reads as TGTGCCAGCAGTTACGGACAGGGGGTGGATGAGCAGTTCTTC. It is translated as CASSYGQGVDEQFF.

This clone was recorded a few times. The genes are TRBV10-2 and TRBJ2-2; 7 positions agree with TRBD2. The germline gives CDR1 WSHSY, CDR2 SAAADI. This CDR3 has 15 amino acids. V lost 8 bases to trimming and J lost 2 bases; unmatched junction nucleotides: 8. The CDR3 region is CASGGGGTNTGELFF. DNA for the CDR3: TGCGCCAGCGGGGGGGGAGGGACCAACACCGGGGAGCTGTTTTTT.

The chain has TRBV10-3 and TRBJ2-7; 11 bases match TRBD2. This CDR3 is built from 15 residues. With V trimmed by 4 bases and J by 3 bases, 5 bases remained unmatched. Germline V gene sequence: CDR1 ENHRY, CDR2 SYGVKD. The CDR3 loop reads CAISGGGTSGYEQYV. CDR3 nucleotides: TGTGCCATCAGTGGGGGCGGGACTAGCGGCTACGAGCAGTACGTC.

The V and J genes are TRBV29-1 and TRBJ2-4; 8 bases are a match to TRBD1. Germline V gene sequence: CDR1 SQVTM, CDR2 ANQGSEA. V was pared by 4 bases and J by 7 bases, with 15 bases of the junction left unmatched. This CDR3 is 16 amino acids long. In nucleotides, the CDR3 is TGCAGCGTTGTCCTTGGAGCAGGGGGCGAAGGGAACATTCAGTACTTC. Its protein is CSVVLGAGGEGNIQYF. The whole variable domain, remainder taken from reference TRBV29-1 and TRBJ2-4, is SAVISQKPSRDICQRGTSLTIQCQVDSQVTMMFWYRQQPGQSLTLIATANQGSEATYESGFVIDKFPISRPNLTFSTLTVSNMSPEDSSIYLCSVVLGAGGEGNIQYFGAGTRLSVL.

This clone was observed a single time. The CDR3 region has the DNA TGTGCCTGGAGTGTTCGACTAGGGTACCAAGAGACCCAGTACTTC. It codes for CAWSVRLGYQETQYF. This chain links TRBV30 with TRBJ2-5; a possible D gene is TRBD2 (6 bases). This CDR3 is 15 amino acids long. Germline V gene sequence: CDR1 GTSNPN, CDR2 SVGIG (reference sequence). Trimming removed 0 bases at V and 0 bases at J, with 11 bases between. Complete variable domain (other parts from reference TRBV30 and TRBJ2-5): SQTIHQWPATLVQPVGSPLSLECTVEGTSNPNLYWYRQAAGRGLQLLFYSVGIGQISSEVPQNLSASRPQDRQFILSSKKLLLSDSGFYLCAWSVRLGYQETQYFGPGTRLLVL.

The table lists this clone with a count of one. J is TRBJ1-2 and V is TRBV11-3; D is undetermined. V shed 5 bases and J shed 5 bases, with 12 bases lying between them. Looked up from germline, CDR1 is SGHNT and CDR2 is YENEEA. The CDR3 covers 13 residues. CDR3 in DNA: TGTGCCAGCAGCCCTAAGGTTGAATATGGCTACACCTTC. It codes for CASSPKVEYGYTF.

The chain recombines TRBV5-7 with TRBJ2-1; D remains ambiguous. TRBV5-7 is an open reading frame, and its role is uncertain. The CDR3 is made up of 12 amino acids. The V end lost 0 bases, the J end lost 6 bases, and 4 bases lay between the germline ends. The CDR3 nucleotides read TGTGCCAGCAGCTTGGCGCGCAATGAGCAGTTCTTC. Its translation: CASSLARNEQFF.

CDR3 amino acids: CAISESGSKYEQYF. CDR3 bases: TGTGCCATCAGTGAGTCTGGCAGTAAGTACGAGCAGTACTTC. The V and J genes are TRBV10-3 and TRBJ2-5; D is unresolved. The closer fit of TRBJ2-7 to the DNA end suggests the J call may be wrong. Germline V gene sequence: CDR1 ENHRY, CDR2 SYGVKD. The CDR3 is made up of 14 amino acids.

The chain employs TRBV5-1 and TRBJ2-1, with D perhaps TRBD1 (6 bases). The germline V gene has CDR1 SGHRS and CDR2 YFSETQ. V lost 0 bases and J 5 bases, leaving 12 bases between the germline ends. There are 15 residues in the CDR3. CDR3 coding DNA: TGCGCCAGCAGCTTGGGGTGGGCAGGGGACAATGAGCAGTTCTTC. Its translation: CASSLGWAGDNEQFF.

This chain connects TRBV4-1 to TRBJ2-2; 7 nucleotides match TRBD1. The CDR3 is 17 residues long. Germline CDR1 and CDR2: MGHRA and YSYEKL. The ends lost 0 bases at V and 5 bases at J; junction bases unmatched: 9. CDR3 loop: CASSQEPTGVRTGELFF. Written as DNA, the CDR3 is TGCGCCAGCAGCCAAGAACCCACAGGGGTTCGTACCGGGGAGCTGTTTTTT.

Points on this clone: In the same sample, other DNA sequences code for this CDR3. The CDR3 sequence is CASSQDREGEAFF. The CDR3 DNA reads TGCGCCAGCAGCCAAGATCGTGAAGGGGAAGCTTTCTTT. This chain links TRBV4-3 with TRBJ1-1; D gene uncertain. The CDR3 spans 13 residues. The germline V gene encodes CDR1 LGHNA and CDR2 YSLEER. With 0 bases removed from V and 8 bases from J, the gap between germline ends came to 10 bases.

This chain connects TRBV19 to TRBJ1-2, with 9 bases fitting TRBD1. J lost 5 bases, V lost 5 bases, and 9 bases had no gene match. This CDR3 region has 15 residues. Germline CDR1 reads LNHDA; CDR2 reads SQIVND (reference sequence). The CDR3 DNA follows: TGTGCCAGTAGTGATACGCGCGGGACAGGGTATGGCTACACCTTC. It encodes CASSDTRGTGYGYTF.